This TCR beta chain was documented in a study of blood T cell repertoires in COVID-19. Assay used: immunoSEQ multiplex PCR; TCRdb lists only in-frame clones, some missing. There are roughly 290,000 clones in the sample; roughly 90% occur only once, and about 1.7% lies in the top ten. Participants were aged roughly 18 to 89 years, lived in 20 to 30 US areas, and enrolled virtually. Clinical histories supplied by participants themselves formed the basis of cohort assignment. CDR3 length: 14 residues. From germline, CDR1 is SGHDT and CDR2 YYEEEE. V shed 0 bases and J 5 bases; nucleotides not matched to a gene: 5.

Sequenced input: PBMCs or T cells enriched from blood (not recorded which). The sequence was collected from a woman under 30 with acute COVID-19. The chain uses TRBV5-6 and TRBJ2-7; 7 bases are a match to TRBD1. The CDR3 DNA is TGTGCCAGCAGCTTGGGGGACAGAAGCCACGAGCAGTACTTC. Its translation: CASSLGDRSHEQYF.